Listed below are T cell receptor beta chains from one sample, sequenced in a study of blood T cell repertoires in COVID-19. The protocol was immunoSEQ multiplex PCR, while the TCRdb copy is restricted to in-frame clones and leaves out a portion. The data show roughly 260,000 clones, with 80% to 90% seen just once and approximately 1.9% held by the top ten. Input material: PBMCs or T cells enriched from blood (not recorded which). These receptors all stem from a woman aged 45-60 years who had recovered from COVID-19. CDR3s include the opening cysteine and the closing phenylalanine or tryptophan. The D gene is left open where the match is weak. The size entry is marked missing in some rows and otherwise reads once, few, many or a size class.

clone size: -
D gene: -
J gene: TRBJ1-2
V gene: TRBV9
CDR3 DNA: TGTGCCAGCAGCGTAGCCGGGCCGGGGGGCTATGGCTACACCTTC
CDR3 protein: CASSVAGPGGYGYTF

clone size: -
D gene: -
J gene: TRBJ1-1
V gene: TRBV18
CDR3 DNA: TGTGCCAGCTCACCAAGGGGGGGGAACACTGAAGCTTTCTTT
CDR3 protein: CASSPRGGNTEAFF

clone size: -
D gene: -
J gene: TRBJ1-2
V gene: TRBV6-6
CDR3 DNA: TGTGCCAGCAGTCCCCTAGGGCAGGGTGGCTACACCTTC
CDR3 protein: CASSPLGQGGYTF

clone size: -
D gene: TRBD1
J gene: TRBJ1-2
V gene: TRBV10-3
CDR3 DNA: TGTGCCATCAATGGACAGGGGAACTATGGCTACACCTTC
CDR3 protein: CAINGQGNYGYTF

clone size: -
D gene: -
J gene: TRBJ2-5
V gene: TRBV5-6
CDR3 DNA: TGTGCCAGCAGCCCCGTCTCGGGAAGGCGAGAGACCCAGTACTTC
CDR3 protein: CASSPVSGRRETQYF

clone size: -
D gene: TRBD1
J gene: TRBJ1-5
V gene: TRBV15
CDR3 DNA: TGTGCCACCAAAGGGGGCCGAGGCAATCAGCCCCAGCATTTT
CDR3 protein: CATKGGRGNQPQHF

clone size: once
D gene: -
J gene: TRBJ2-1
V gene: TRBV11-3
CDR3 DNA: TGTGCCAGCAGCTTTGGATCCTCGGGGGATGTCGACAATGAGCAGTTCTTC
CDR3 protein: CASSFGSSGDVDNEQFF

clone size: -
D gene: -
J gene: TRBJ2-2
V gene: TRBV6-6
CDR3 DNA: TGTGCCAGCAGTTACGTGTCAGGGAACACCGGGGAGCTGTTTTTT
CDR3 protein: CASSYVSGNTGELFF

clone size: -
D gene: -
J gene: TRBJ1-6
V gene: TRBV28
CDR3 DNA: TGTGCCAGCAGCGACAGCTCCTATAATTCACCCCTCCACTTT
CDR3 protein: CASSDSSYNSPLHF

clone size: -
D gene: TRBD1
J gene: TRBJ2-3
V gene: TRBV10-3
CDR3 DNA: TGTGCCATCAGTGATACCGGGACAGGGAACACAGATACGCAGTATTTT
CDR3 protein: CAISDTGTGNTDTQYF

clone size: -
D gene: -
J gene: TRBJ2-2
V gene: TRBV2
CDR3 DNA: TGTGCCAGCACCCCGGAAGGGGTCACCGGGGAGCTGTTTTTT
CDR3 protein: CASTPEGVTGELFF

clone size: -
D gene: TRBD2
J gene: TRBJ2-1
V gene: TRBV4-1
CDR3 DNA: TGCGCCAGCAGCCAATCGCGGGAGTTGTACAATGAGCAGTTCTTC
CDR3 protein: CASSQSRELYNEQFF

clone size: -
D gene: -
J gene: TRBJ2-2
V gene: TRBV27
CDR3 DNA: TGTGCCAGCAGAGATTCAGGGTGGGGCACCGGGGAGCTGTTTTTT
CDR3 protein: CASRDSGWGTGELFF

clone size: -
D gene: -
J gene: TRBJ2-5
V gene: TRBV5-4
CDR3 DNA: TGTGCCAGCAGCTTGGAGGGAGCCCGGGAGACCCAGTACTTC
CDR3 protein: CASSLEGARETQYF

clone size: -
D gene: -
J gene: TRBJ1-5
V gene: TRBV6-1
CDR3 DNA: TGTGCCAGCAGTGAACAGGGGAGCAATCAGCCCCAGCATTTT
CDR3 protein: CASSEQGSNQPQHF

clone size: -
D gene: TRBD2
J gene: TRBJ2-7
V gene: TRBV18
CDR3 DNA: TGTGCCAGCTCACCCGACCAGGGAGGGCTGTACTTC
CDR3 protein: CASSPDQGGLYF

clone size: once
D gene: TRBD1
J gene: TRBJ1-2
V gene: TRBV10-3
CDR3 DNA: TGTGCCATCAGTGAGAGGACAGGGATCTATGGCTACACCTTC
CDR3 protein: CAISERTGIYGYTF

clone size: -
D gene: -
J gene: TRBJ1-6
V gene: TRBV30
CDR3 DNA: TGTGCCTGGAGGAATCGGAGCTCCTATAATTCACCCCTCCACTTT
CDR3 protein: CAWRNRSSYNSPLHF

clone size: -
D gene: -
J gene: TRBJ1-1
V gene: TRBV5-5
CDR3 DNA: TGTGCCAGCAGGTTGGACCAGATGAACACTGAAGCTTTCTTT
CDR3 protein: CASRLDQMNTEAFF

clone size: -
D gene: TRBD1
J gene: TRBJ2-3
V gene: TRBV24-1
CDR3 DNA: TGTGCCACCAGTGACCCTAGTATGGACAGGGGAAGGACAGATACGCAGTATTTT
CDR3 protein: CATSDPSMDRGRTDTQYF

clone size: -
D gene: -
J gene: TRBJ1-4
V gene: TRBV28
CDR3 DNA: TGTGCCAGCAGTACTGCAACTAATGAAAAACTGTTTTTT
CDR3 protein: CASSTATNEKLFF

clone size: -
D gene: TRBD2
J gene: TRBJ2-3
V gene: TRBV10-3
CDR3 DNA: TGTGCCATCAGTCGGACTAGCGGGAGTCGTGACACAGATACGCAGTATTTT
CDR3 protein: CAISRTSGSRDTDTQYF

clone size: -
D gene: -
J gene: TRBJ2-7
V gene: TRBV6-6
CDR3 DNA: TGTGCCAGCAGTGAGGACAGCCTCTCCTACGAGCAGTACTTC
CDR3 protein: CASSEDSLSYEQYF

clone size: -
D gene: TRBD2
J gene: TRBJ2-7
V gene: TRBV28
CDR3 DNA: TGTGCCAGCACTCCGGGACTAGCGGGAGGGTTTTTGTACGAGCAGTACTTC
CDR3 protein: CASTPGLAGGFLYEQYF

clone size: -
D gene: TRBD2
J gene: TRBJ2-1
V gene: TRBV15
CDR3 DNA: TGTGCCACCAGCACTGGACTAGCGGGAGCCCCCTGGGAGCAGTTCTTC
CDR3 protein: CATSTGLAGAPWEQFF

clone size: few
D gene: -
J gene: TRBJ1-2
V gene: TRBV20-1
CDR3 DNA: TGCAGTGCTAGTAGACAGATGGGCTACACCTTC
CDR3 protein: CSASRQMGYTF

clone size: -
D gene: -
J gene: TRBJ2-1
V gene: TRBV10-3
CDR3 DNA: TGTGCCATCAGTGAGTCCGGGACAAGCCAATTCTTC
CDR3 protein: CAISESGTSQFF

clone size: -
D gene: -
J gene: TRBJ1-1
V gene: TRBV27
CDR3 DNA: TGTGCCAGCAGTTTAAGGATCCGAGGGCGGACTGGGAACACTGAAGCTTTCTTT
CDR3 protein: CASSLRIRGRTGNTEAFF

clone size: -
D gene: TRBD1
J gene: TRBJ2-7
V gene: TRBV28
CDR3 DNA: TGTGCCAGCAGTCTATGGGACAGAAACGAGCAGTACTTC
CDR3 protein: CASSLWDRNEQYF

clone size: -
D gene: -
J gene: TRBJ2-5
V gene: TRBV30
CDR3 DNA: TGTGCCTGGAGCTACGGAGAGACCCAGTACTTC
CDR3 protein: CAWSYGETQYF

clone size: -
D gene: -
J gene: TRBJ2-7
V gene: TRBV14
CDR3 DNA: TGTGCCAGCAGCTCAACAGCGGGTTGGGGAGAGCAGTACTTC
CDR3 protein: CASSSTAGWGEQYF

clone size: -
D gene: -
J gene: TRBJ1-3
V gene: TRBV28
CDR3 DNA: TGTGCCAGCACCCCGCGTGGGGCAGGTTTTGTTGGGGCTGGAAACACCATATATTTT
CDR3 protein: CASTPRGAGFVGAGNTIYF

clone size: -
D gene: -
J gene: TRBJ1-1
V gene: TRBV2
CDR3 DNA: TGTGCCAGCAGTGAAGACCCCTTTACTAAGACTGAAGCTTTCTTT
CDR3 protein: CASSEDPFTKTEAFF

clone size: few
D gene: -
J gene: TRBJ2-7
V gene: TRBV9
CDR3 DNA: TGTGCCAGCAGCTCGGGGACTGCCGACTACGAGCAGTACTTC
CDR3 protein: CASSSGTADYEQYF

clone size: -
D gene: -
J gene: TRBJ1-1
V gene: TRBV5-1
CDR3 DNA: TGCGCCAGCAGCCACGGACACGGGAACACTGAAGCTTTCTTT
CDR3 protein: CASSHGHGNTEAFF

clone size: -
D gene: TRBD2
J gene: TRBJ2-1
V gene: TRBV7-9
CDR3 DNA: TGTGCCAGCAGCCCCTATGCGGGAGTAGCCTACAATGAGCAGTTCTTC
CDR3 protein: CASSPYAGVAYNEQFF

clone size: -
D gene: -
J gene: TRBJ2-2
V gene: TRBV9
CDR3 DNA: TGTGCCAGCAGCCCGGACATAACTTCCACCGGGGAGCTGTTTTTT
CDR3 protein: CASSPDITSTGELFF

clone size: -
D gene: -
J gene: TRBJ2-1
V gene: TRBV7-2
CDR3 DNA: TGTGCCAGCAGCTCAACTTTGAGCTCCTACAATGAGCAGTTCTTC
CDR3 protein: CASSSTLSSYNEQFF

clone size: -
D gene: -
J gene: TRBJ2-4
V gene: TRBV6-5
CDR3 DNA: TGTGCCAGCAGACCAGGACTCCGCCACATTCAGTACTTC
CDR3 protein: CASRPGLRHIQYF

clone size: -
D gene: -
J gene: TRBJ1-6
V gene: TRBV28
CDR3 DNA: TGTGCCACCAGTCGGGGGGGCGTTTATAATTCACCCCTCCACTTT
CDR3 protein: CATSRGGVYNSPLHF

clone size: -
D gene: -
J gene: TRBJ2-1
V gene: TRBV5-1
CDR3 DNA: TGCGCCAGCAGCAGGGACTTCTACAATGAGCAGTTCTTC
CDR3 protein: CASSRDFYNEQFF

clone size: once
D gene: TRBD1
J gene: TRBJ2-7
V gene: TRBV7-9
CDR3 DNA: TGTGCCAGCAGCTTGACAGGGTATTTGCCTGAGCAGTACTTC
CDR3 protein: CASSLTGYLPEQYF

clone size: -
D gene: -
J gene: TRBJ2-2
V gene: TRBV28
CDR3 DNA: TGTGCCAGCAGTTTGGGAGTAATCATGAGAAACACCGGGGAGCTGTTTTTT
CDR3 protein: CASSLGVIMRNTGELFF

clone size: -
D gene: TRBD1
J gene: TRBJ1-1
V gene: TRBV18
CDR3 DNA: TGTGCCAGCTCACCACCATTACAGGGGGGGCGCGGGCCCACTGAAGCTTTCTTT
CDR3 protein: CASSPPLQGGRGPTEAFF

clone size: few
D gene: TRBD1
J gene: TRBJ2-7
V gene: TRBV28
CDR3 DNA: TGTGCCTCCGCGGTGGGACAGGGCTACGAGCAGTACTTC
CDR3 protein: CASAVGQGYEQYF

clone size: -
D gene: -
J gene: TRBJ2-7
V gene: TRBV2
CDR3 DNA: TGTGCCAGCGTCTCGGGTTCGTCCTACGAGCAGTACTTC
CDR3 protein: CASVSGSSYEQYF

clone size: -
D gene: -
J gene: TRBJ2-1
V gene: TRBV28
CDR3 DNA: TGTGCCAGCAGTTCACCCGGGGGTATCAATGAGCAGTTCTTC
CDR3 protein: CASSSPGGINEQFF

clone size: few
D gene: -
J gene: TRBJ1-1
V gene: TRBV28
CDR3 DNA: TGTGCCAGCAGTTTCTCAAGACCCTGGACACAAACTCCTGAAGCTTTCTTT
CDR3 protein: CASSFSRPWTQTPEAFF

clone size: -
D gene: -
J gene: TRBJ1-6
V gene: TRBV19
CDR3 DNA: TGTGCCAGTAGTATAGAAGGCGGGGTCGGATCACCCCTCCACTTT
CDR3 protein: CASSIEGGVGSPLHF

clone size: -
D gene: TRBD1
J gene: TRBJ1-2
V gene: TRBV5-1
CDR3 DNA: TGCGCCAGCAGCTCTGGAGGCACAGGGGACTATGGCTACACCTTC
CDR3 protein: CASSSGGTGDYGYTF

clone size: -
D gene: -
J gene: TRBJ1-3
V gene: TRBV5-1
CDR3 DNA: TGCGCCAGCAGCCTCAGGGGTTCTGGAAACACCATATATTTT
CDR3 protein: CASSLRGSGNTIYF

clone size: -
D gene: TRBD2
J gene: TRBJ2-3
V gene: TRBV9
CDR3 DNA: TGTGCCAGCAGCTTAGCGGGAGGGAGGTCAGATACGCAGTATTTT
CDR3 protein: CASSLAGGRSDTQYF

clone size: -
D gene: TRBD1
J gene: TRBJ1-2
V gene: TRBV28
CDR3 DNA: TGTGCCAGCAGTTTGGTTAGACAGGGTCGAGGCTACACCTTC
CDR3 protein: CASSLVRQGRGYTF

clone size: -
D gene: -
J gene: TRBJ1-5
V gene: TRBV27
CDR3 DNA: TGTGCCAGCAGCCTCCTGGGGGCGGACAATCAGCCCCAGCATTTT
CDR3 protein: CASSLLGADNQPQHF

clone size: -
D gene: -
J gene: TRBJ2-1
V gene: TRBV12-3/TRBV12-4
CDR3 DNA: TGTGCCAGCAGTTTAAGCGATAATGAGCAGTTCTTC
CDR3 protein: CASSLSDNEQFF

clone size: -
D gene: TRBD1
J gene: TRBJ2-7
V gene: TRBV5-1
CDR3 DNA: TGCGCCAGCAGCTTGGAAGGGACAGCCTACGAGCAGTACTTC
CDR3 protein: CASSLEGTAYEQYF

clone size: -
D gene: -
J gene: TRBJ1-5
V gene: TRBV27
CDR3 DNA: TGTGCCAGCAGTACGGGAGTGAGTAGCAATCAGCCCCAGCATTTT
CDR3 protein: CASSTGVSSNQPQHF